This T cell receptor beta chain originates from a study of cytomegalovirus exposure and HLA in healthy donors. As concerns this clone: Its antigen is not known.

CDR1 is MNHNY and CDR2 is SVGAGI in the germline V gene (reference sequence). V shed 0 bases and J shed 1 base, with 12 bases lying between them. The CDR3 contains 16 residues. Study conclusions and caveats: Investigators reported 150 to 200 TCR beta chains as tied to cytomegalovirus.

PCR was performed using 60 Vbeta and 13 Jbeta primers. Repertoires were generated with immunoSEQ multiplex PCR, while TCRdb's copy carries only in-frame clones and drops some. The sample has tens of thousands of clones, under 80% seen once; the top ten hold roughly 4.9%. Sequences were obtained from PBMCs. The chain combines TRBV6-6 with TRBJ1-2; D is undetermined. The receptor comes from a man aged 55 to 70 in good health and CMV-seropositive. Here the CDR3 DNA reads TGTGCCAGCAGTTACTCGCCCAGCGGGGTTAACTATGGCTACACCTTC. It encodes CASSYSPSGVNYGYTF.